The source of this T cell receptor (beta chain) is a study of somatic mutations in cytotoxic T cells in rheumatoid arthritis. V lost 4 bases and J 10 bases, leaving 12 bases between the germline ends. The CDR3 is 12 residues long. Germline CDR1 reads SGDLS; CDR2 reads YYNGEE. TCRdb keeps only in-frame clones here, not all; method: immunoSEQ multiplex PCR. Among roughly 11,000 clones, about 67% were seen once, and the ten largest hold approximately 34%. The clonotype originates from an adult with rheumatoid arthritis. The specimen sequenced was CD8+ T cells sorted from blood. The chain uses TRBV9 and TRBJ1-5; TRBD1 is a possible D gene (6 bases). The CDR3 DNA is TGTGCCAGCAGCTCAGGGGTTTTACCCCAGCATTTT. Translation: CASSSGVLPQHF. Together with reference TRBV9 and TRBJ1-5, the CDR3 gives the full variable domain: DSGVTQTPKHLITATGQRVTLRCSPRSGDLSVYWYQQSLDQGLQFLIQYYNGEERAKGNILERFSAQQFPDLHSELNLSSLELGDSALYFCASSSGVLPQHFGDGTRLSIL.